This T cell receptor beta chain was sequenced in a study of blood T cell repertoires in COVID-19. Authors' analysis steps: Nucleated cell number was recorded as an estimate derived from reference gene primer amplification. Clones were sequenced by immunoSEQ multiplex PCR, and TCRdb holds only the in-frame ones, with some missing. V, J and clone size are taken as reported in that table, and D and trimming were inferred from the DNA itself. The sample yields 150,000 to 200,000 clones, around 86% seen once. This sequence was found in a woman under 40 with active or convalescent COVID-19. Input material: peripheral blood.

The CDR3 protein is CASSPRGTNSPLHF. CDR3 coding DNA: TGTGCCAGCAGCCCCCGAGGGACAAATTCACCCCTCCACTTT. J is TRBJ1-6 and V is TRBV9; possible D gene TRBD1, 6 bases. V was pared by 4 bases and J by 7 bases, with 12 bases between. The CDR3 covers 14 residues. Germline V gives CDR1 SGDLS, CDR2 YYNGEE.